The 18 T cell receptor beta chains presented below share a single source sample, sequenced in a study of T cells in Graves' hyperthyroidism and ophthalmopathy. It was RNA transcripts that yielded the amplified TCR beta CDR3 regions. First-round RT-PCR of the TCR CDR3 relied on the HTBI primer set. TCRdb passed the multiplex PCR reads through MiXCR, listing each CDR3 protein once. Here the sample spans over 500,000 distinct CDR3 sequences, approximately 17% being singletons. Sequences were obtained from blood. Source of these receptors: a woman aged 18-29 years with Graves' ophthalmopathy.

This clonotype occurred a few times. CDR3 protein: CSGRDRGRSNQPQHF. DNA of the CDR3: TGCAGCGGCCGGGACAGGGGGAGAAGCAATCAGCCCCAGCATTTT. The V and J genes are TRBV20-1 and TRBJ1-5; 11 bases are shared with TRBD1. The CDR3 is 15 amino acids. Per germline, CDR1 DFQATT and CDR2 SNEGSKA (reference sequence).

In this sample, this clonotype turned up many times. This chain uses TRBV20-1 with TRBJ2-1, with 9 bases that match TRBD2. Germline V CDR1 and CDR2: DFQATT, SNEGSKA (reference sequence). V lost 7 bases and J lost 0; bases outside the gene matches: 7. This CDR3 region has 15 residues. CDR3 amino acids: CSVERGDSSYNEQFF. The CDR3 DNA reads as TGCAGTGTGGAGCGGGGGGATAGCTCCTACAATGAGCAGTTCTTC.

This chain connects TRBV12-3 or TRBV12-4 to TRBJ2-4; no reliable D call. V was shortened by 3 bases and J by 8 bases, with 14 bases between the two germline ends. The CDR3 has 14 residues. The CDR3 loop is CASSFWVLGHIQYF. In nucleotides, the CDR3 is TGTGCCAGCAGTTTTTGGGTTTTGGGTCACATTCAGTACTTC.

This clonotype was seen more than once but under ten times. The CDR3 here is CSVEAGDGGYTF. CDR3 sequence (DNA): TGCAGCGTTGAAGCGGGGGACGGTGGCTACACCTTC. This chain links TRBV29-1 with TRBJ1-2; maybe TRBD1 (5 bases). Germline lookup yields CDR1 SQVTM and CDR2 ANQGSEA. V dropped 1 base and J dropped 7 bases, with 10 bases sitting between them. The CDR3 length is 12 residues.

This clonotype was observed many times. The chain employs TRBV13 and TRBJ2-7, with 12 bases identical to TRBD2. There are 15 residues in the CDR3. Germline lookup yields CDR1 PRHDT and CDR2 FYEKMQ (reference sequence). Trimming at V came to 2 bases and at J to 5 bases, leaving 4 bases not matched to a gene. The CDR3 DNA reads as TGTGCCAGCAGCTTACTAGCGGGAGGGTCCCACGAGCAGTACTTC. It yields the protein CASSLLAGGSHEQYF.

This clonotype was seen repeatedly, ten times or more. The chain carries TRBV12-3 or TRBV12-4 and TRBJ2-7; D perhaps matches TRBD1 (6 bases). The CDR3 extends over 14 amino acids. V lost 5 bases and J lost 1, with 12 bases in between. CDR3 in amino acids: CASSRTVSSYEQYF. As DNA, the CDR3 is TGTGCCAGCAGTCGGACAGTATCTTCCTACGAGCAGTACTTC.

This clonotype was seen only a few times. This chain joins TRBV7-9 and TRBJ1-2; D not certain. The germline gives CDR1 SEHNR, CDR2 FQNEAQ (reference sequence). V shed 5 bases and J shed 4 bases, with 23 bases lying between them. CDR3 size: 17 residues. Written as DNA, the CDR3 is TGTGCCAGCAGCACCTCCCGGCTTGGGCAGGTTTTCTATGGCTACACCTTC. It yields the protein CASSTSRLGQVFYGYTF.

This clonotype was observed a handful of times. The chain employs TRBV19 and TRBJ2-7, with TRBD2 identical over 9 bases. CDR3 length: 16 amino acids. Germline V gene sequence: CDR1 LNHDA, CDR2 SQIVND (reference sequence). Germline trimming cut 5 bases from V and 2 bases from J; bases unmatched to any gene: 10. DNA for the CDR3: TGTGCCAGTAGTTCCTCCGGACTAGCGAGGACCTACGAGCAGTACTTC. Its translation: CASSSSGLARTYEQYF.

This clonotype was seen repeatedly, ten times or more. The chain links TRBV5-1 to TRBJ2-7; TRBD1 matches 12 bases. CDR1 and CDR2 (germline): SGHRS, YFSETQ. The CDR3 is made up of 15 amino acids. V lost 4 bases, J lost 3 bases, and 5 bases stayed unmatched. The CDR3 loop is CASSGGTGGGYEQYF. In DNA form, the CDR3 reads TGCGCCAGCAGCGGAGGGACAGGGGGCGGCTACGAGCAGTACTTC.

This clonotype was counted only a few times. The gene calls are TRBV11-1 and TRBJ2-1; the match to TRBD2 covers 11 bases. V lost 3 bases, J lost 9 bases, and 7 bases stayed unmatched. CDR3 length: 15 residues. Germline V lookup: CDR1 SGHAT, CDR2 FQDESV (reference sequence). This CDR3 is CASSLSTSGTGEQFF. The CDR3, as DNA: TGTGCCAGCAGCTTGTCGACTAGCGGGACGGGTGAGCAGTTCTTC.

The chain links TRBV6-2 or TRBV6-3 to TRBJ2-2; D perhaps matches TRBD1 (6 bases). The V gene lost 11 bases and the J gene lost 6 bases, with 16 bases spanning the gap. The CDR3 is 13 residues long. CDR1 and CDR2 from the germline V gene are MNHEY and SVGEGT. The CDR3: CAARPGDAGELFF. The CDR3 nucleotides read TGTGCCGCTAGACCAGGGGACGCCGGGGAGCTGTTTTTT.

This clonotype was seen repeatedly, ten times or more. This chain joins TRBV28 and TRBJ2-7; perhaps TRBD1 as D (5 bases). The CDR3 loop spans 17 amino acids. From germline, CDR1 is MDHEN and CDR2 SYDVKM. V lost 5 bases to trimming and J lost 2 bases, with 22 bases between them. The CDR3 DNA reads TGTGCCAGCAGTCTACGACTTACGATGACAGCACCCTACGAGCAGTACTTC. Translation gives CASSLRLTMTAPYEQYF.

This clonotype has more than one count but fewer than ten. The DNA of the CDR3 is TGTGCCAGCAGCCAAAGGGTAGCGGGGGGGAATGAGCAGTTCTTC. This sequence encodes CASSQRVAGGNEQFF. The rearrangement uses TRBV3-1 and TRBJ2-1; 11 bases line up with TRBD2. In germline, CDR1 is LGHDT, CDR2 YNNKEL (reference sequence). V was clipped by 2 bases and J by 7 bases; unmatched bases: 4. This CDR3 has 15 amino acids.

This clonotype showed up just a few times. The chain couples TRBV9 to TRBJ2-1; no firm D call. V gave up 7 bases and J gave up 6 bases, with 5 bases separating them. CDR1 is SGDLS, CDR2 YYNGEE, per germline. The CDR3 is made up of 10 amino acids. CDR3 nucleotide sequence: TGTGCCAGCGGCATCAATGAGCAGTTCTTC. Its protein product is CASGINEQFF.

The chain recombines TRBV20-1 with TRBJ1-6, with a weak D call TRBD1 (5 bases). CDR1 is DFQATT and CDR2 is SNEGSKA in the germline V gene (reference sequence). The CDR3 consists of 14 residues. Trimming removed 5 bases from V and 8 bases from J, with 16 bases in between. The CDR3 region is CSAGTRDGYSPLHF. CDR3 in DNA: TGCAGTGCTGGAACGAGGGACGGCTATTCACCCCTCCACTTT.

The CDR3 sequence is CASSMAGTNEKLFF. In nucleotides, the CDR3 is TGTGCCAGTAGTATGGCAGGGACTAATGAAAAACTGTTTTTT. The chain couples TRBV19 to TRBJ1-4, with D perhaps TRBD1 (5 bases). The germline V gene encodes CDR1 LNHDA and CDR2 SQIVND (reference sequence). With 3 bases removed from V and 2 bases from J, the gap between germline ends came to 7 bases. CDR3 length: 14 amino acids.

The chain uses TRBV14 and TRBJ1-1, with 7 bases lining up with TRBD1. This CDR3 contains 13 residues. Germline CDR1 reads SGHDN; CDR2 reads FVKESK. Germline trimming cut 1 base from V and 8 bases from J; bases unmatched to any gene: 4. CDR3 sequence reads: CASSQGQGWEAFF. CDR3 nucleotides: TGTGCCAGCAGCCAAGGACAGGGCTGGGAAGCTTTCTTT.

In its sample, this clonotype was seen a few times. The chain is built from TRBV20-1 and TRBJ1-3, with D uncertain. The CDR3 sequence is 15 residues long. Germline CDR1 DFQATT, CDR2 SNEGSKA (reference sequence). V gave up 3 bases and J gave up 0 bases, with 12 bases separating them. The CDR3 protein is CSASRGGSSGNTIYF. The CDR3 DNA reads as TGCAGTGCTAGCCGTGGCGGATCCTCTGGAAACACCATATATTTT.